This T cell receptor beta chain was retrieved from a study of Ad26.COV2.S vaccination and SARS-CoV-2 variants. Across the study: This donor came from the COV1001 trial of Ad26.COV2.S.

Treatment: 19 received Ad26.COV2.S at low or high dose, single or two shots; 5 received placebo; per-sample allocation not given. Repertoires come from day 63 after the first vaccine or placebo injection. The sample came from a Boston adult aged 18-55 years. This CDR3 has 18 amino acids. Unmatched junction bases numbered 16, after V lost 7 bases and J lost 1 base. Germline CDR1 SNHLY, CDR2 FYNNEI. Produced via immunoSEQ multiplex PCR; TCRdb's table is partial and in-frame only. Among hundreds of thousands of clones listed, 87% were seen once. This sequence joins TRBV2 and TRBJ1-3; 7 bases line up with TRBD1. This sample comprised peripheral blood, obtained in a trial of Ad26.COV2.S vaccine versus placebo. The source of this sequence is a person between 18 and 60 years old who received the Ad26.COV2.S COVID-19 vaccine or a placebo. The CDR3 loop is CASIVGGQTLASGNTIYF. The DNA of the CDR3 is TGTGCCAGCATCGTAGGGGGACAGACGTTGGCGTCTGGAAACACCATATATTTT.